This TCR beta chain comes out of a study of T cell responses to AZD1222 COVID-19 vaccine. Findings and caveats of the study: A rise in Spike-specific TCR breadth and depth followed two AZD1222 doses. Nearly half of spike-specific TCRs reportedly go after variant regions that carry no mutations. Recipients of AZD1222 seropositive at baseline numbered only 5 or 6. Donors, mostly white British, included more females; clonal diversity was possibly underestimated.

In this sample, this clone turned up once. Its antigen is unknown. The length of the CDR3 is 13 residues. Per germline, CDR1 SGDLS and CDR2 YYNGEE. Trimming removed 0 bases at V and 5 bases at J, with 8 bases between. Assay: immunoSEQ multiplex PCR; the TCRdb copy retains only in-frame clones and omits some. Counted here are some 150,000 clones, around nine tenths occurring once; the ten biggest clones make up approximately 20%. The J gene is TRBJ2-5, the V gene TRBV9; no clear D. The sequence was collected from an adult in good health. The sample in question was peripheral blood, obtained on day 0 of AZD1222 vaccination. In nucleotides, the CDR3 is TGTGCCAGCAGCGTAGGGGATTTCGAGACCCAGTACTTC. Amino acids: CASSVGDFETQYF.